The 28 T cell receptor beta chains listed next were all sequenced from one sample in a study of blood T cell repertoires in COVID-19. The protocol was immunoSEQ multiplex PCR, while the TCRdb copy is restricted to in-frame clones and leaves out a portion. Of approximately 74,000 clones in the sample, 65% to 85% were seen once. The material sequenced was peripheral blood. All receptors come from an elderly woman with active or convalescent COVID-19.

The rearrangement uses TRBV11-2 and TRBJ2-3, with 7 bases that match TRBD2. Trimming cost V 0 bases and J 3 bases; bases outside gene matches: 6. This CDR3 contains 16 residues. In germline, CDR1 is SGHAT, CDR2 FQNNGV. The chain's CDR3 is CASSLDIFGGTDTQYF. The DNA of the CDR3 is TGTGCCAGCAGCTTAGATATATTCGGGGGGACAGATACGCAGTATTTT.

To note about this clone: The junction and the germline gene differ at one end; a read error may be behind it. The chain carries TRBV7-2 and TRBJ1-2; a possible D gene is TRBD1 (5 bases). Per germline, CDR1 SGHTA and CDR2 FQGNSA. This CDR3 has 14 amino acids. The DNA of the CDR3 is TGTGCCAGCAGCTTAGCGTTCGGACAAGGCCCAAGCCCCTTC. Translation: CASSLAFGQGPSPF.

This clone was counted between two and nine times. The chain has TRBV7-2 and TRBJ2-1, with D tentatively TRBD2 (5 bases). There are 12 residues in the CDR3. Germline CDR1 SGHTA, CDR2 FQGNSA. V gave up 2 bases and J gave up 9 bases, with 8 bases separating them. Here the CDR3 reads CASSLYGVEQFF. The CDR3 nucleotides are TGTGCCAGCAGCTTATACGGGGTTGAGCAGTTCTTC.

This clone came up once. This CDR3 reads CASRQGTYILPTYRNYGYTF. The CDR3, as DNA: TGTGCCAGCAGACAGGGCACTTACATTCTCCCCACATACAGAAACTATGGCTACACCTTC. The V gene is TRBV2, the J gene TRBJ1-2; TRBD1 is a possible D gene (6 bases). Looked up from germline, CDR1 is SNHLY and CDR2 is FYNNEI. V lost 6 bases to trimming and J lost 2 bases, with 31 bases between them. The CDR3 contains 20 residues.

This rearrangement joins TRBV18 to TRBJ1-1, with a weak D call TRBD1 (5 bases). The germline V and J ends were trimmed by 3 bases and 1 base, with 6 bases remaining between them. CDR1 and CDR2 (germline): KGHSH, LQKENI. The CDR3 loop spans 13 amino acids. As DNA, the CDR3 is TGTGCCAGCTCACCGACAGCGAACACTGAAGCTTTCTTT. Amino acids: CASSPTANTEAFF.

The rearrangement links TRBV10-3 to TRBJ1-1, with D maybe TRBD1 (6 bases). Germline assignment: CDR1 ENHRY and CDR2 SYGVKD. This CDR3 is built from 15 residues. Between the trimmed V and J ends, which lost 3 bases and 6 bases, there was a span of 17 bases. The CDR3 coding sequence is TGTGCCATCAGTGACTCGGACCGAGGGGGTGCTGAAGCTTTCTTT. Translation: CAISDSDRGGAEAFF.

The chain carries TRBV5-1 and TRBJ2-1, with TRBD2 matching 7 bases. V dropped 0 bases and J dropped 2; count of bases not matched to a gene: 5. This CDR3 comprises 16 residues. Germline CDR1 and CDR2: SGHRS and YFSETQ. In DNA form, the CDR3 reads TGCGCCAGCAGCTTGGGAGCTAGCGGAACCTACAATGAGCAGTTCTTC. It specifies CASSLGASGTYNEQFF.

The rearrangement uses TRBV5-4 and TRBJ2-7, with 8 positions matching TRBD1. V gave up 0 bases and J gave up 1 base; unmatched junction bases: 6. CDR1 and CDR2 from the germline V gene are SGHNT and YYREEE (reference sequence). The length of the CDR3 is 16 residues. The CDR3 nucleotides are TGTGCCAGCAGCTTGGGTGGCAGGGGGCTGTCCTACGAGCAGTACTTC. It encodes CASSLGGRGLSYEQYF.

This chain links TRBV7-2 with TRBJ1-5; 9 nucleotides align to TRBD1. Germline V gene lookup returns CDR1 SGHTA and CDR2 FQGNSA. The V and J ends lost 4 bases and 7 bases, in that order; junction bases with no gene match: 11. The CDR3 length is 16 residues. The CDR3 bases are TGTGCCAGCAGCTCCGCGGGACAGGGTGTGATGCAGCCCCAGCATTTT. It is translated as CASSSAGQGVMQPQHF.

The chain uses TRBV6-5 and TRBJ1-2; D gene uncertain. The CDR3 runs to 15 residues. The ends were cut back, 5 bases at V and 6 bases at J, with 19 bases in the middle. Germline CDR1 MNHEY, CDR2 SVGAGI. The CDR3 DNA follows: TGTGCCAGCAGTAATCCGGTCGGCAGGAGGGATGGCTACACCTTC. Its protein product is CASSNPVGRRDGYTF.

This CDR3 reads CASSYSPGSGNTIYF. In nucleotides, the CDR3 is TGTGCCAGCAGTTACTCTCCGGGCTCTGGAAACACCATATATTTT. The chain has TRBV6-5 and TRBJ1-3; D is unresolved. V lost 0 bases and J lost 0, with 6 bases in between. Germline CDR1 is MNHEY and CDR2 is SVGAGI. CDR3 length: 15 residues.

The chain is built from TRBV7-9 and TRBJ2-1; perhaps TRBD1 as D (6 bases). Trimming took off 7 bases at V and 0 bases at J, with 13 bases between the two ends. This CDR3 region has 15 residues. CDR1 is SEHNR and CDR2 is FQNEAQ in the germline V gene (reference sequence). The CDR3 DNA follows: TGTGCCAGCACCGTTACAGGGAGCTCCTACAATGAGCAGTTCTTC. This codes for CASTVTGSSYNEQFF.

The rearrangement joins TRBV4-3 to TRBJ2-7, with D unresolved. The V and J ends lost 1 base and 6 bases respectively, with 10 bases between them. The germline gives CDR1 LGHNA, CDR2 YSLEER. The CDR3 runs to 13 residues. The CDR3 coding sequence is TGCGCCAGCAGCCAAGGGTACGGCGGCGAGCAGTACTTC. This sequence encodes CASSQGYGGEQYF.

The rearrangement links TRBV4-3 to TRBJ1-2; 8 bases are shared with TRBD1. The V gene's germline CDR1 is LGHNA and CDR2 YSLEER. The CDR3 is 15 amino acids. Losses at the gene ends were 0 bases for V and 4 bases for J; bases not matched to a gene: 4. The CDR3 spells CASSQDPRGPYGYTF. The CDR3 coding sequence is TGCGCCAGCAGCCAAGATCCCAGGGGGCCCTATGGCTACACCTTC.

This clone was seen once. The chain carries TRBV5-1 and TRBJ2-1; D perhaps matches TRBD1 (5 bases). The CDR3 has 15 amino acids. Per germline, CDR1 SGHRS and CDR2 YFSETQ. Trimming removed 0 bases at V and 5 bases at J, with 12 bases between. The CDR3 is CASSLEVGRNNEQFF. The CDR3 DNA is TGCGCCAGCAGCTTGGAGGTGGGGCGAAACAATGAGCAGTTCTTC.

The CDR3 DNA follows: TGTGCCAGCAGCTTACTGCCCGGGAGCCTACAAGAGACCCAGTACTTC. Translating it yields CASSLLPGSLQETQYF. The chain is built from TRBV7-9 and TRBJ2-5; maybe TRBD2 (6 bases). Germline V gene lookup returns CDR1 SEHNR and CDR2 FQNEAQ (reference sequence). The CDR3 runs to 16 residues. The V end was cut by 2 bases, the J end by 2 bases, with 15 bases between.

The V call is TRBV6-2 or TRBV6-3, the J call TRBJ2-3; a weak D match, TRBD1 (6 bases). CDR1 is MNHEY, CDR2 SVGEGT, per germline. V gave up 5 bases and J gave up 2 bases, with 11 bases separating them. This CDR3 has 14 amino acids. The CDR3 DNA reads TGTGCCAGCAGTCATGGACAGTTCACAGATACGCAGTATTTT. Translating gives CASSHGQFTDTQYF.

V and J are TRBV4-3 and TRBJ2-3, with D perhaps matching TRBD2 (6 bases). Germline V CDR1 and CDR2: LGHNA, YSLEER. CDR3 size: 14 residues. V lost 0 bases, J lost 4 bases, and 8 bases lay in between. CDR3 DNA: TGCGCCAGCAGCCAAGAAAGGGACTCAGATACGCAGTATTTT. Amino acids: CASSQERDSDTQYF.

This rearrangement joins TRBV7-2 to TRBJ1-5; D possibly corresponds to TRBD1 (5 bases). The germline V and J ends were trimmed by 3 bases and 2 bases, with 11 bases remaining between them. Germline V lookup: CDR1 SGHTA, CDR2 FQGNSA. The CDR3 spans 15 residues. CDR3 sequence reads: CASSFRGGGNQPQHF. CDR3 coding DNA: TGTGCCAGCAGCTTCCGCGGGGGGGGCAATCAGCCCCAGCATTTT.

V gene TRBV30 combines with J gene TRBJ2-6; 11 nucleotides align to TRBD2. Unmatched junction bases numbered 11, after V lost 4 bases and J lost 3 bases. Per germline, CDR1 GTSNPN and CDR2 SVGIG (reference sequence). The CDR3 extends over 18 amino acids. The CDR3 here is CAWTQRLAGGGGANVLTF. The CDR3, as DNA: TGTGCCTGGACCCAACGCCTAGCGGGAGGAGGTGGGGCCAACGTCCTGACTTTC.

This chain links TRBV4-1 with TRBJ2-5; a possible D gene is TRBD1 (6 bases). V was shortened by 4 bases and J by 5 bases, with 23 bases between the two germline ends. The CDR3 runs 17 residues. Germline V gene data show CDR1 as MGHRA and CDR2 as YSYEKL. The CDR3 region is CASSPGSGGKRGETQYF. In nucleotides, the CDR3 is TGCGCCAGCAGCCCCGGGTCTGGGGGTAAAAGGGGGGAGACCCAGTACTTC.

The chain employs TRBV5-5 and TRBJ2-5; 8 bases fit TRBD2. The germline V gene encodes CDR1 SGHKS and CDR2 YYEKEE (reference sequence). The J segment lost 5 bases and the V segment lost 4 bases, leaving 7 bases of the junction unmatched. This CDR3 spans 14 amino acids. The CDR3 loop is CASSPPGLEETQYF. DNA of the CDR3: TGTGCCAGCAGCCCACCGGGACTAGAGGAGACCCAGTACTTC.

The V and J genes are TRBV7-2 and TRBJ2-3; 15 positions agree with TRBD2. Germline CDR1 and CDR2: SGHTA and FQGNSA. The CDR3 is made up of 19 amino acids. J gave up 7 bases and V 5 bases, and 16 bases lay outside the gene matches. The CDR3 reads CASSPNRAGTSGRLYTQYF. For the CDR3, the DNA is TGTGCCAGCAGCCCCAACCGGGCCGGGACTAGCGGGAGGTTATATACGCAGTATTTT. Filled out from reference TRBV7-2 and TRBJ2-3, the complete variable domain reads GAGVSQSPSNKVTEKGKDVELRCDPISGHTALYWYRQSLGQGLEFLIYFQGNSAPDKSGLPSDRFSAERTGGSVSTLTIQRTQQEDSAVYLCASSPNRAGTSGRLYTQYFGPGTRLTVL.

V is TRBV2 and J is TRBJ2-3, with no clear D. Germline V gene data show CDR1 as SNHLY and CDR2 as FYNNEI. This CDR3 region has 13 residues. The V gene lost 7 bases and the J gene lost 4 bases, with 12 bases spanning the gap. The CDR3: CASTSRGSDTQYF. The CDR3 nucleotides are TGTGCCAGCACCTCACGCGGTTCAGATACGCAGTATTTT.

V usage is TRBV7-9 and J usage is TRBJ2-1, with 10 bases matching TRBD2. Germline loops: CDR1 SEHNR, CDR2 FQNEAQ (reference sequence). The CDR3 contains 18 residues. Trimming cost V 8 bases and J 0 bases; bases outside gene matches: 13. CDR3 protein: CASPRWTSGISSYNEQFF. The DNA for the CDR3 is TGTGCCAGCCCCCGGTGGACTAGCGGCATCAGCTCCTACAATGAGCAGTTCTTC.

This clone showed up just once. V is TRBV5-8 and J is TRBJ2-1; D is unclear. The CDR3 length is 15 residues. V lost 2 bases to trimming and J lost 6 bases, with 15 bases between them. The germline V gene encodes CDR1 SGHTS and CDR2 YDEGEE. CDR3 bases: TGTGCCAGCAGCTTCCGAGACTTTGGTGGCAATGAGCAGTTCTTC. It encodes CASSFRDFGGNEQFF.

This chain joins TRBV9 and TRBJ2-7; D possibly corresponds to TRBD1 (5 bases). Germline values: CDR1 SGDLS, CDR2 YYNGEE. The CDR3 is made up of 14 amino acids. The germline V and J ends were trimmed by 0 bases and 6 bases, with 13 bases remaining between them. This CDR3 reads CASSVAGQGTEQYF. CDR3 bases: TGTGCCAGCAGCGTAGCGGGCCAGGGAACCGAGCAGTACTTC. Variable domain in full (rest from reference TRBV9 and TRBJ2-7): DSGVTQTPKHLITATGQRVTLRCSPRSGDLSVYWYQQSLDQGLQFLIQYYNGEERAKGNILERFSAQQFPDLHSELNLSSLELGDSALYFCASSVAGQGTEQYFGPGTRLTVT.

J is TRBJ2-5 and V is TRBV19; TRBD1 might be the D (6 bases). Germline V gene data show CDR1 as LNHDA and CDR2 as SQIVND (reference sequence). Trimming took 3 bases from V and 2 from J, leaving 13 bases between them. This CDR3 spans 15 amino acids. CDR3 amino acids: CASSIAGTRQETQYF. Here the CDR3 DNA reads TGTGCCAGTAGTATCGCCGGGACACGTCAAGAGACCCAGTACTTC. Together with reference TRBV19 and TRBJ2-5, the CDR3 gives the full variable domain: DGGITQSPKYLFRKEGQNVTLSCEQNLNHDAMYWYRQDPGQGLRLIYYSQIVNDFQKGDIAEGYSVSREKKESFPLTVTSAQKNPTAFYLCASSIAGTRQETQYFGPGTRLLVL.